The T cell receptor (beta chain) described here comes from a study of blood T cell repertoires in COVID-19. V gave up 6 bases and J gave up 10 bases; unmatched junction bases: 14. The CDR3 has 16 amino acids. The V gene's germline CDR1 is MDHEN and CDR2 SYDVKM. This clone was picked up one time. In the study's own analysis: Reference gene primer amplification gave estimated nucleated cell counts. This table comes from immunoSEQ multiplex PCR, and its TCRdb copy is limited to in-frame clones, with some not included. V, J and clone size were drawn from that table, and D and trimming were deduced from the DNA. The sample contains 80,000 or so clones, roughly 91% of which appear only once.

The clonotype was recovered from a woman aged 50 to 65 in a cohort sampled during active COVID-19. Sequenced: peripheral blood. This sequence joins TRBV28 and TRBJ2-1, with 11 bases fitting TRBD2. The DNA for the CDR3 is TGTGCCAGCAGCCCATTAGCGGGAGGGCCAGAACGAGAGCAGTTCTTC. As protein: CASSPLAGGPEREQFF.